The 24 T cell receptor beta chains below all came from one sample that was sequenced in a study of cytomegalovirus exposure and HLA in healthy donors. Libraries were prepared by immunoSEQ multiplex PCR; TCRdb keeps only in-frame clonotypes and omits some of them. Here the sample spans over 200,000 clones, over 75% being singletons. The sequenced material came from PBMCs. The receptors were sampled from a woman aged 18 to 35 in good health and CMV-seropositive.

The CDR3 nucleotides are TGTGCCAGCAGTGAAATATTGCGGGAGGCTATATCCTACGAGCAGTACTTC. The encoded protein is CASSEILREAISYEQYF. This chain joins TRBV6-1 and TRBJ2-7; 8 bases are a match to TRBD2. Germline V gene lookup returns CDR1 MNHNS and CDR2 SASEGT. The CDR3 runs to 17 residues. The V gene end was trimmed by 2 bases and the J gene end by 1 base; junction bases not matched to a gene: 10.

This chain links TRBV15 with TRBJ1-1; no definite D call. CDR1 LNHNV and CDR2 YYDKDF come from the germline V gene (reference sequence). The CDR3 loop spans 14 amino acids. V lost 0 bases, J lost 4 bases, and 9 bases lay in between. CDR3 sequence (DNA): TGTGCCACCAGCAGAGATTATTCGGGCACTGAAGCTTTCTTT. Its protein product is CATSRDYSGTEAFF.

J is TRBJ2-1 and V is TRBV5-1; D gene uncertain. V was shortened by 7 bases and J by 2 bases, with 13 bases between the two germline ends. CDR3 length: 14 amino acids. The germline CDR1 and CDR2 sequences are SGHRS and YFSETQ. DNA for the CDR3: TGCGCCAGCGCCGCAGAACCGCCCTACAATGAGCAGTTCTTC. The encoded protein is CASAAEPPYNEQFF.

The V gene is TRBV19, the J gene TRBJ2-7; unclear D gene. V lost 3 bases and J 3 bases, leaving 9 bases between the germline ends. The CDR3 has 13 amino acids. Germline CDR1 LNHDA, CDR2 SQIVND (reference sequence). CDR3 protein: CASSINMYYEQYF. CDR3 DNA: TGTGCCAGTAGTATTAACATGTACTACGAGCAGTACTTC.

This rearrangement joins TRBV4-1 to TRBJ2-1, with 12 bases fitting TRBD2. The germline gives CDR1 MGHRA, CDR2 YSYEKL. The CDR3 contains 17 residues. Trimming took 0 bases from V and 7 from J; bases not matched to a gene: 7. CDR3 sequence: CASSQEPLAGGKNEQFF. The DNA of the CDR3 is TGCGCCAGCAGCCAAGAACCCCTAGCGGGAGGGAAAAATGAGCAGTTCTTC.

The rearrangement links TRBV6-5 to TRBJ1-2; 7 bases agree with TRBD1. CDR1 MNHEY and CDR2 SVGAGI come from the germline V gene. V trimming: 7 bases; J trimming: 3 bases; junction bases outside the gene matches: 8. This CDR3 has 14 amino acids. This CDR3 reads CASNRQGLDYGYTF. The CDR3 region has the DNA TGTGCCAGCAACAGACAGGGTTTGGACTATGGCTACACCTTC.

In this sample, this clone turned up a few times. CDR3 DNA sequence: TGCGCCAGCAGCACGGGACAGGGCTACGAGCAGTACTTC. It is translated as CASSTGQGYEQYF. This chain joins TRBV10-2 and TRBJ2-7; TRBD1 agrees at 9 bases. V trimming: 6 bases; J trimming: 3 bases; junction bases outside the gene matches: 3. The CDR3 covers 13 residues. From germline, CDR1 is WSHSY and CDR2 SAAADI.

The genes are TRBV2 and TRBJ2-7, with 9 bases matching TRBD1. This CDR3 contains 14 residues. Germline assignment: CDR1 SNHLY and CDR2 FYNNEI. V shed 7 bases and J 1 base; nucleotides not matched to a gene: 5. The CDR3 loop is CASMVGQGSYEQYF. The CDR3, as DNA: TGTGCCAGCATGGTGGGACAGGGATCCTACGAGCAGTACTTC.

The chain joins TRBV2 to TRBJ1-1, with D perhaps matching TRBD1 (6 bases). Per germline, CDR1 SNHLY and CDR2 FYNNEI. The V end was cut by 6 bases, the J end by 2 bases, with 10 bases between. This CDR3 is 13 amino acids long. The CDR3 nucleotides are TGTGCCAGCAGGGGGACATTTAACACTGAAGCTTTCTTT. Translating gives CASRGTFNTEAFF.

The chain joins TRBV9 to TRBJ2-1, with D perhaps TRBD2 (5 bases). V lost 4 bases and J lost 4, with 12 bases in between. This CDR3 has 14 residues. The V gene's germline CDR1 is SGDLS and CDR2 YYNGEE. In DNA, the CDR3 is TGTGCCAGCAGCCGCCTACGGGGTTACAATGAGCAGTTCTTC. Translating it yields CASSRLRGYNEQFF. The variable domain in full, with the rest retrieved from reference TRBV9 and TRBJ2-1, is DSGVTQTPKHLITATGQRVTLRCSPRSGDLSVYWYQQSLDQGLQFLIQYYNGEERAKGNILERFSAQQFPDLHSELNLSSLELGDSALYFCASSRLRGYNEQFFGPGTRLTVL.

A word on this clone: At one end, the junction sequence differs from germline, possibly due to a read error. This chain uses TRBV2 with TRBJ1-2, with no clear D. Germline V gene data show CDR1 as SNHLY and CDR2 as FYNNEI. This CDR3 comprises 13 residues. The CDR3 protein is CVSSVGRNDGYTF. In DNA, the CDR3 is TGTGTCAGCAGTGTGGGCAGGAACGATGGCTACACCTTC.

V usage is TRBV4-2 and J usage is TRBJ2-1; 9 bases match TRBD2. This CDR3 region has 21 residues. CDR1 is LGHNA and CDR2 is YNFKEQ in the germline V gene. The V gene end was trimmed by 0 bases and the J gene end by 0 bases; junction bases not matched to a gene: 15. The CDR3 coding sequence is TGTGCCAGCAGCCAAGATAGGGGGCGGGAGGGCCCCTCAAGCTCCTACAATGAGCAGTTCTTC. It translates to CASSQDRGREGPSSSYNEQFF.

This clone was seen once. V usage is TRBV27 and J usage is TRBJ1-1; 7 bases match TRBD1. CDR1 is MNHEY, CDR2 SMNVEV, per germline (reference sequence). V dropped 5 bases and J dropped 4; count of bases not matched to a gene: 13. CDR3 size: 16 residues. CDR3 sequence: CASSPRTGWTSTEAFF. Here the CDR3 DNA reads TGTGCCAGCAGTCCTAGGACAGGTTGGACGAGCACTGAAGCTTTCTTT.

This chain links TRBV27 with TRBJ2-3; perhaps TRBD2 as D (7 bases). This CDR3 spans 19 amino acids. Germline V gives CDR1 MNHEY, CDR2 SMNVEV (reference sequence). Trimming left V 2 bases short and J 2 bases short, with 23 bases between. Written as DNA, the CDR3 is TGTGCCAGCAGTTTAAGGGGGGGGACTACCCTCGGGGACACAGATACGCAGTATTTT. Translation gives CASSLRGGTTLGDTDTQYF.

The chain has TRBV9 and TRBJ1-2; 9 nucleotides match TRBD1. The CDR3 covers 17 residues. The V segment lost 4 bases and the J segment 0 bases; nucleotides outside the gene matches: 10. Germline CDR1 SGDLS, CDR2 YYNGEE. The CDR3 here is CASSPGQGVFPNYGYTF. DNA of the CDR3: TGTGCCAGCAGCCCGGGACAGGGAGTTTTTCCTAACTATGGCTACACCTTC.

The chain combines TRBV28 with TRBJ2-3; 10 bases are shared with TRBD2. V shed 6 bases, J shed 8 bases, and the junction held 14 bases outside the gene matches. The CDR3 sequence is 16 residues long. Germline V gene lookup returns CDR1 MDHEN and CDR2 SYDVKM. CDR3: CASSFGGVASGGTQYF. CDR3 DNA: TGTGCCAGCAGCTTCGGAGGAGTTGCTAGCGGGGGTACGCAGTATTTT.

This chain connects TRBV27 to TRBJ2-5, with 9 positions matching TRBD2. Germline lookup yields CDR1 MNHEY and CDR2 SMNVEV (reference sequence). The V gene end was trimmed by 2 bases and the J gene end by 5 bases; junction bases not matched to a gene: 0. CDR3 length: 13 amino acids. DNA for the CDR3: TGTGCCAGCAGTTTACTAGCGGGGGAGACCCAGTACTTC. It codes for CASSLLAGETQYF.

This clone was picked up one time. The CDR3 bases are TGTGCCAGCAGTCCCTGGACAGGCGAAAATCAGCCCCAGCATTTT. Its translation is CASSPWTGENQPQHF. The chain has TRBV27 and TRBJ1-5; 7 bases align to TRBD1. This CDR3 has 15 residues. Germline assignment: CDR1 MNHEY and CDR2 SMNVEV (reference sequence). J lost 4 bases, V lost 5 bases, and 8 bases had no gene match.

This rearrangement joins TRBV5-1 to TRBJ2-1, with D possibly being TRBD2 (7 bases). The germline CDR1 and CDR2 sequences are SGHRS and YFSETQ. V shed 7 bases and J shed 4 bases, with 21 bases lying between them. CDR3 length equals 16 residues. CDR3 in amino acids: CASGGEGLQGYNEQFF. In DNA form, the CDR3 reads TGCGCCAGCGGTGGGGAGGGGTTACAGGGTTACAATGAGCAGTTCTTC.

This chain joins TRBV6-1 and TRBJ1-1, with 7 bases lining up with TRBD1. The CDR3 runs to 15 residues. V lost 4 bases, J lost 10 bases, and 15 bases stayed unmatched. Germline assignment: CDR1 MNHNS and CDR2 SASEGT. This CDR3 reads CASSGVGGADHGAFF. CDR3 bases: TGTGCCAGCAGTGGAGTAGGGGGCGCCGATCACGGAGCTTTCTTT.

The chain joins TRBV11-2 to TRBJ2-7; D might be TRBD2 (6 bases). CDR1 and CDR2 from the germline V gene are SGHAT and FQNNGV. V lost 1 base, J lost 4 bases, and 14 bases lay in between. The CDR3 consists of 15 residues. CDR3 in DNA: TGTGCCAGCAGCTTAGTCCCCCTGGGAGGTTACGAGCAGTACTTC. It yields the protein CASSLVPLGGYEQYF.

The chain couples TRBV6-1 to TRBJ2-4; the D gene is possibly TRBD1 (5 bases). Deletions cut 6 bases from V and 5 bases from J, with 11 bases between. Germline CDR1 reads MNHNS; CDR2 reads SASEGT. The CDR3 sequence is 13 residues long. The CDR3 nucleotides are TGTGCCAGCAGGGGCCTAGGGGAAAACATTCAGTACTTC. Translating gives CASRGLGENIQYF.

This clone occurred a few times. The J gene is TRBJ2-2, the V gene TRBV10-1, with unresolved D. Trimming took 2 bases from V and 6 from J, leaving 10 bases between them. This CDR3 has 14 amino acids. Germline CDR1 WNHNN, CDR2 SYGVQD (reference sequence). In DNA form, the CDR3 reads TGCGCCAGCAGTGAGCACAGAAAACCCGGGGAGCTGTTTTTT. Residues: CASSEHRKPGELFF.

The V and J genes are TRBV27 and TRBJ1-2; 9 positions agree with TRBD1. The CDR3 spans 13 residues. The junction had 4 bases not matched to a gene; V was cut back by 6 bases and J by 5 bases. CDR1 MNHEY and CDR2 SMNVEV come from the germline V gene (reference sequence). CDR3 protein: CASRRTGVYGYTF. The CDR3 bases are TGTGCCAGCAGACGGACAGGGGTTTATGGCTACACCTTC.